This T cell receptor (beta chain) is drawn from a study of control samples from healthy donors and cancer patients. CDR1 is MNHNY and CDR2 is SVGAGI in the germline V gene (reference sequence). The CDR3 loop spans 16 amino acids. Trimming stripped 5 bases from V and 3 bases from J, with 17 bases between. Here immunoSEQ multiplex PCR was the method, and the copy in TCRdb shows in-frame clones only, minus some. The repertoire holds roughly 200,000 clones, around 94% seen once, with 1.5% in the top ten. The source material was blood. The chain has TRBV6-6 and TRBJ1-3; a possible D gene is TRBD1 (5 bases). This clonotype originated in a man aged 45-60 years in good health. The CDR3 sequence is CASSRAQGVGGNTIYF. The DNA of the CDR3 is TGTGCCAGCAGTCGAGCCCAGGGTGTAGGTGGAAACACCATATATTTT.